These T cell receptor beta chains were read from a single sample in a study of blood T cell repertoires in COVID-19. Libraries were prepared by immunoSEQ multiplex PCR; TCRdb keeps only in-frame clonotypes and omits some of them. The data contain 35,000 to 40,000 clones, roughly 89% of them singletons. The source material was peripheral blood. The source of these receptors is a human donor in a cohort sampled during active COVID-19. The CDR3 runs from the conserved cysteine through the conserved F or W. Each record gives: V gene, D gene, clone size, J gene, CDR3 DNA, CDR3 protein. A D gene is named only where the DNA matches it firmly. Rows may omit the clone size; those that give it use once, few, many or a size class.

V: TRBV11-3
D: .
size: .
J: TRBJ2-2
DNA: TGTGCCAGCAGCTTTGAGCGGAACACCGGGGAGCTGTTTTTT
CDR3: CASSFERNTGELFF

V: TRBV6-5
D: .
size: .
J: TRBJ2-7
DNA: TGTGCCAGCAGGCGTAACTACGAGCAGTACTTC
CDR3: CASRRNYEQYF

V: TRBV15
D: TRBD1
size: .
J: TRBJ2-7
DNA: TGTGCCACCAGCAGCGGCGGACAGGGTACCTACGAGCAGTACTTC
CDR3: CATSSGGQGTYEQYF

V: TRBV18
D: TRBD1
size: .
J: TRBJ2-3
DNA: TGTGCCAGCTCACCACAGACAGGGGGCGGAGATACGCAGTATTTT
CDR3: CASSPQTGGGDTQYF

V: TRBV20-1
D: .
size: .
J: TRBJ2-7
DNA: TGCAGTGCTAGTTCCCCTCAGGGGAACCCATACGAGCAGTACTTC
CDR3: CSASSPQGNPYEQYF

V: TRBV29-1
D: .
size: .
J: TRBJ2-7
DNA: TGCAGCGGCGGACAGTCTTCCTACGAGCAGTACTTC
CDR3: CSGGQSSYEQYF

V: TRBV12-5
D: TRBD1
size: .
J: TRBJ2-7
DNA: TGTGCTAGTGGTTTAAACATTGGACAGGGCTACGAGCAGTACTTC
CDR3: CASGLNIGQGYEQYF

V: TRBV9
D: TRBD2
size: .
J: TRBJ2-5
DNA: TGTGCCAGCAGCGTAGAGACCTCTGGGAGGGCTAGCGGGGGGGCCGGTCCTCAAGAGACCCAGTACTTC
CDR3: CASSVETSGRASGGAGPQETQYF

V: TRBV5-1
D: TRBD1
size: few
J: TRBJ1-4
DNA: TGCGCCAGCAGCTACGACAGGGCTGAAAAACTGTTTTTT
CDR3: CASSYDRAEKLFF

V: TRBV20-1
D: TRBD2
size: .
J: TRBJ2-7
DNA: TGCAGTGCTAGTAGCGCTAGCGGGGTCTACGAGCAGTACTTC
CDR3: CSASSASGVYEQYF

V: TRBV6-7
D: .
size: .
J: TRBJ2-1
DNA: TGTGCCAGCAGTTACAACAGCGGCGGTGAGCAGTTCTTC
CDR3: CASSYNSGGEQFF

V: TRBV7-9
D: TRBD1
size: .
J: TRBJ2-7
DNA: TGTGCCAGCAGCTTAGCGTCAGGGGGCGAGCAGTACTTC
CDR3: CASSLASGGEQYF

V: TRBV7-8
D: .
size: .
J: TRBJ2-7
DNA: TGTGCCAGCAGCTTGGTAGACTACGAGCAGTACTTC
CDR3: CASSLVDYEQYF

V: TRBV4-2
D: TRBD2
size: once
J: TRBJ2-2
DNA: TGTGCCAGCAGCCATGGACTAGCGGGAGGGCCCGGGGAGCTGTTTTTT
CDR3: CASSHGLAGGPGELFF

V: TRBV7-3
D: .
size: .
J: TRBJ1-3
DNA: TGTGCCAGCAGCTTAACAGCAACTGGAAACACCATATATTTT
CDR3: CASSLTATGNTIYF

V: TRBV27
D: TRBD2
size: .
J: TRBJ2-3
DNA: TGTGCCAGCAGAACCGGGACTAGTCTAACAGATACGCAGTATTTT
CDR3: CASRTGTSLTDTQYF

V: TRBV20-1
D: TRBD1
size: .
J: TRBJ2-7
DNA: TGCAGTGCTAGTACTACACAGGGGGCGAAGTACTTC
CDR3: CSASTTQGAKYF

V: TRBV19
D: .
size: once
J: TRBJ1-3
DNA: TGTGCCACCGATCCCAGGGCTGGAAACACCATATATTTT
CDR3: CATDPRAGNTIYF

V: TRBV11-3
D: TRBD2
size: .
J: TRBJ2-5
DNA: TGTGCCAGCAGCTCGGGACTAGCGGAAGAGACCCAGTACTTC
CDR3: CASSSGLAEETQYF

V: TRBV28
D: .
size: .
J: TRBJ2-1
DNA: TGTGCCAGCATATCTCTTCGGCGGCACAATGAGCAGTTCTTC
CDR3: CASISLRRHNEQFF

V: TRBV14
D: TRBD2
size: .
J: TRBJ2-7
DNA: TGTGCCAGCAGCCCTTTAGCGGGAGGCACCTTAACCTACGAGCAGTACTTC
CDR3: CASSPLAGGTLTYEQYF

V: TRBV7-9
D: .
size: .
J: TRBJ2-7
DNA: TGTGCCAGCAGCCTCGGAGGAGCCTCCTACGAGCAGTACTTC
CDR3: CASSLGGASYEQYF

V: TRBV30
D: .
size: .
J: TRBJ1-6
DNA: TGTGCCTGGAGAACCAGCGGGAGCTCCTATAATTCACCCCTCCACTTT
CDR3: CAWRTSGSSYNSPLHF

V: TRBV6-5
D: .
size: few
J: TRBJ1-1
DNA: TGTGCCAGCAACCGATTGACAGGCGGCACTGAAGCTTTCTTT
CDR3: CASNRLTGGTEAFF

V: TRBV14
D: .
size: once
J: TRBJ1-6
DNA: TGTGCCAGCAGCCAATTAAATTCACCCCTCCACTTT
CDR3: CASSQLNSPLHF

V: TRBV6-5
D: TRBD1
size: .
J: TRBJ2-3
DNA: TGTGCCAGCAGTTTTGCCGGGACAGGGTGGGATACGCAGTATTTT
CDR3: CASSFAGTGWDTQYF

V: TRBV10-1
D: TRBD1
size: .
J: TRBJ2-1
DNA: TGCGCCAGCAGTGTGAGCAGGGGGCTGGGTGGTGAGCAGTTCTTC
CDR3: CASSVSRGLGGEQFF

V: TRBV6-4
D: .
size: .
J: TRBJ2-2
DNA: TGTGCCAGCAGTGCGGGTAATTCGAACACCGGGGAGCTGTTTTTT
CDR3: CASSAGNSNTGELFF

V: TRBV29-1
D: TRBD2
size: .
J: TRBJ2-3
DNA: TGCAGCGTTGAAACGGGAGGATCCACAGATACGCAGTATTTT
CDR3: CSVETGGSTDTQYF

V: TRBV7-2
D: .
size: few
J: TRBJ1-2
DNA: TGTGCCAGCAGCTTAGTGCGGCAGAACTATGGCTACACCTTC
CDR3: CASSLVRQNYGYTF

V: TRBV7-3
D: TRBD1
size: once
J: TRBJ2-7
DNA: TGTGCCAGCAGCCGCCACAGGAGGACAGGGGGCTACGAGCAGTACTTC
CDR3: CASSRHRRTGGYEQYF

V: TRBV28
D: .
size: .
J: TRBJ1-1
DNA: TGTGCCAGCAGTCAAGGACAACCTGAAGCTTTCTTT
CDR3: CASSQGQPEAFF

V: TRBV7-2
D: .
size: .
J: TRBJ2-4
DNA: TGTGCCAGCAGCTTAGGTAACAGCATGGGTGCGAAAAACATTCAGTACTTC
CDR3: CASSLGNSMGAKNIQYF